This T cell receptor beta chain came from a study of CD8 T cells in Susac syndrome. General observations from the study: That the number of individuals in its TCR sequencing and HLA analysis was relatively small was acknowledged by the study.

Sequencing of TCR beta was performed on blood CD8+ and CD4+ T cells. Negative isolation was applied to CD8+ and CD4+ T cells, and FACS enrichment was applied to TEMRA cells. Notes on this clonotype: The antigen is undetermined.

V was cut by 0 bases and J by 6 bases, with 18 bases left in between. This CDR3 region has 16 residues. It was with random hexamers that roughly 0.5 to 1 ug RNA was reverse transcribed. TCRdb re-analysed the immunoSEQ multiplex PCR reads in MiXCR, keeping a single row per CDR3 protein. The sample includes roughly 130,000 distinct CDR3 sequences, around 96% of them seen just once. The receptor was derived from a human donor in good health. The chain employs TRBV12-3 or TRBV12-4 and TRBJ2-7; possible D gene TRBD2, 6 bases. Sequences were obtained from CD4+ T cells from PBMCs. CDR3 in amino acids: CASSLARRTSWGEQYF. CDR3 sequence (DNA): TGTGCCAGCAGTTTAGCGCGTCGTACTAGCTGGGGCGAGCAGTACTTC.